This TCR beta chain was documented in a study of shared T cell receptors in the human thymus. The assay was immunoSEQ multiplex PCR, and TCRdb's table has in-frame clones only and misses some. The table has 550,000 to 800,000 clones, 80% to 90% seen once. These sequences were also reported in another study, on human thymus T cells. That report notes: Having surgery to correct congenital heart defects, healthy Finnish infants acted as the donors. Gene usage (both V and J) appeared biased in thymic and blood repertoires.

This clonotype was obtained from a girl under three years old with a congenital heart defect. The sample was thymocytes.

The chain's CDR3 is CASSLGQWRTKYEQYF. The CDR3 DNA reads as TGTGCCAGCAGCTTGGGTCAATGGCGGACAAAATACGAGCAGTACTTC. V and J are TRBV5-6 and TRBJ2-7, with D possibly TRBD1 on 5 matching bases. Germline CDR1 and CDR2: SGHDT and YYEEEE. Trimming shortened V by 0 bases and J by 4 bases, and 17 bases separated the two germline ends. The CDR3 contains 16 residues.